The T cell receptor beta chain under discussion was sequenced for a study of T cells in Graves' hyperthyroidism and ophthalmopathy (dated by TCRdb to the late 2010s). With respect to the entire study: Peripheral blood was collected at initial diagnosis, before any treatment. TCR V-J signatures able to tell the groups apart were searched for in a discovery cohort of 100 patients, of whom around 42 had Graves' ophthalmopathy and around 58 had stable Graves' hyperthyroidism. The paper describes TCR Vbeta CDR3 sequencing of roughly 130 peripheral blood samples, made up of some 40 ophthalmopathy patients, some 76 hyperthyroidism patients and about 17 progressor patients. After blood sampling, hyperthyroidism patients were treated with methimazole at a starting dose of 30 mg daily, and ophthalmopathy patients were treated with high-dose intravenous methylprednisolone. For training and testing, the 100 or so patients in the discovery cohort were randomly divided in a 7:3 ratio. In about 6 Graves' hyperthyroidism patients, the study also compared T-cell repertoires from thyroid tissue with T-cell repertoires from blood. Whether ophthalmopathy could be predicted prospectively was tested in an independent validation cohort made up of fewer than 20 hyperthyroidism patients plus 17 patients who later progressed to ophthalmopathy. What the authors observed across the whole study: In validation, the model predicted progression to ophthalmopathy a median of roughly 6.1 months before onset, with around 70% sensitivity and 72.22% specificity. In cross-validation, a model built on a 13 V-J signature told ophthalmopathy apart from stable hyperthyroidism with over 85% sensitivity and about 81% specificity, and in testing the same model reached 80%/75%. Sample size was not statistically predetermined, and investigators were not blinded to group allocation. Most expanded thyroid clonotypes (frequency above 0.001) were also detected in blood, a finding suggesting that blood repertoires may reflect thyroid immune responses.

The CDR3 runs 13 amino acids, cysteine and phenylalanine included. Only CDR3 DNA remains: 39 bases, in frame from the first base. CDR1 GTSNPN and CDR2 SVGIG were looked up in the germline V gene (reference sequence). V is cut by 1 base and J by 2 bases, and the space between the germline ends is 7 bases. Amplification of TCR beta CDR3 regions was carried out from RNA transcripts. The first round of RT-PCR for the TCR CDR3 was performed with the HTBI primer set and the Qiagen OneStep RT-PCR kit. A second multiplex PCR round built the libraries, followed by size selection and purification. Sequencing of the libraries was done on an Illumina HiSeq2000 using paired-end 100 bp reads. Per the source publication's procedure: SOAPnuke was used to process the raw data, with reads discarded if the reads contained adapters or uncalled bases, had a mean Phred below 15, or lacked an exact constant-primer or identifier match. High-quality paired reads were merged using COPE v1.2.5, and each unique nucleotide sequence was defined as a clonotype. Clonotypes were aligned to IMGT TRBV, TRBD and TRBJ reference segments using MiTCR v1.1. Analysis was restricted to V-J combinations with a frequency above 0.0001, which covered roughly 99% of repertoires. The TCS score was defined as the ratio of F50 (clonal expansion) to E x V (chaos), calculated using BLOSUM62-based TCRdist between CDR3 peptides within each V-J. Welch's t-statistics and random forest reduced around 520 V-J features to 13, which were used in a naive Bayes classifier (R e1071). TCRdb's own reprocessing of the public reads used fastp at Q25 and MiXCR and kept productive beta chains. Merged by CDR3 protein, the rows form single entries marked with the most common genes and DNA. The V and J calls reflect TCRdb's pipeline rather than the authors' work. This sample has 490,000 or so distinct CDR3 sequences in its table, and around 20% of those were observed once. Of the sample, roughly 47% falls within the top ten clones.

Ophthalmopathy patients had moderately to severely active disease, Clinical Activity Score of at least 3, NOSPECS grade of at least 4, and duration under 3 months. The study excluded patients with uncontrolled infections, other autoimmune diseases, pregnancy or lactation. Diagnoses were based on clinical symptoms, serum thyroxine and TRAb, thyroid ultrasound and orbital computed tomography. PBMCs were separated from roughly 10 ml of fresh peripheral blood using Ficoll-Paque density gradient centrifugation. Total RNA was extracted with Trizol reagent, and quality was checked on an Agilent 2100 Bioanalyzer. Ten or more counts support this clonotype. Its antigen remains undetermined. Base qualities are not provided; no much larger clone lies one nucleotide away.

The sample was blood. This clonotype was obtained from a man in his forties with Graves' ophthalmopathy. Here the chain combines TRBV30 and TRBJ2-3; TRBD1 is perhaps the D gene, given 5 matching bases. In nucleotide form, the sequence is TGTGCCTGGAGTGGACAGCACACAGATACGCAGTATTTT. Translated, this gives CAWSGQHTDTQYF. Where the CDR3 stops, the reference TRBV30 and TRBJ2-3 genes take over; the full variable domain is SQTIHQWPATLVQPVGSPLSLECTVEGTSNPNLYWYRQAAGRGLQLLFYSVGIGQISSEVPQNLSASRPQDRQFILSSKKLLLSDSGFYLCAWSGQHTDTQYFGPGTRLTVL.